The text below deals with one TCR beta chain. Antigen specificity is unknown. The V end lost 0 bases, the J end lost 8 bases, and 11 bases lay between the germline ends. The CDR3 is 13 residues long. CDR1 is LNHNV, CDR2 YYDKDF, per germline (reference sequence). The data are from a study of a mutant IDH1 vaccine in newly diagnosed glioma. As for time point: week 35, safety follow-up. One vaccine dose held 300 ug of mutant IDH1 20-mer peptide and came with topical imiquimod. Profiling relied on immunoSEQ multiplex PCR, and the TCRdb table lists in-frame clones only, not all of them. This table has 35,000 to 55,000 clones, 65% to 90% appearing once.

The receptor comes from a woman in her 40s with glioma. Some clones in this sample may be carry-over from other donors' samples. Sequenced material: PBMCs, taken from a glioma patient whose treatment included an IDH1 peptide vaccine. The chain is built from TRBV15 and TRBJ2-7; no clear D gene. The DNA for the CDR3 is TGTGCCACCAGCAGAGATTTGGTGAACCAGCAGTACTTC. Translating it yields CATSRDLVNQQYF.